Shown below are 9 T cell receptor beta chains from a single sample sequenced in a study of blood T cells in healthy people across ages (dated by TCRdb to about 2015). Libraries were prepared through 5' RACE. Sequencing was carried out with an Illumina HiSeq 2500. A second PCR of about 7 to 12 cycles was run with a J-beta primer mix and a sample-barcoded 5' primer. Using fastp at Q25 and MiXCR, TCRdb reprocessed the public reads and kept productive beta chains. CDR3 protein duplicates are merged, each entry listing the most common genes and DNA. In this sample the table shows over a million distinct CDR3 sequences, around 25% of which occur a single time. Less than 0.85% of the sample is held by the ten biggest clonotypes. These same data were also listed under a study on T cells of mothers and their children.

Sequencing used blood. The receptors here all came from a girl aged 2 to 10 in good health.

This chain uses TRBV7-3 with TRBJ2-1; possibly TRBD2 for D (6 bases). CDR3 length: 13 amino acids. The germline V and J ends were trimmed by 1 base and 9 bases, with 10 bases remaining between them. CDR1 is SGHTA and CDR2 is FQGTGA in the germline V gene. The CDR3 DNA is TGTGCCAGCAGCTTAAACCCGGAGGGTGAGCAGTTCTTC. This sequence encodes CASSLNPEGEQFF.

The chain combines TRBV7-2 with TRBJ1-2; possibly TRBD1 for D (6 bases). Trimming removed 5 bases at V and 5 bases at J, with 15 bases between. The CDR3 has 14 residues. Germline CDR1 SGHTA, CDR2 FQGNSA. The CDR3 region is CASSPRQDPYGYTF. The CDR3 nucleotides are TGTGCCAGCAGCCCCCGACAGGACCCGTATGGCTACACCTTC.

The chain recombines TRBV29-1 with TRBJ2-7; maybe TRBD1 (6 bases). Deletions cut 0 bases from V and 0 bases from J, with 18 bases between. CDR3 length: 17 amino acids. In germline, CDR1 is SQVTM, CDR2 ANQGSEA. The CDR3 reads CSVEEGNVPQGSYEQYF. For the CDR3, the DNA is TGCAGCGTTGAAGAAGGTAACGTGCCACAGGGCTCCTACGAGCAGTACTTC.

This clonotype was counted only a few times. This may come from a read error, since a much larger clone is one base off. The chain has TRBV7-8 and TRBJ1-2, with D possibly being TRBD1 (6 bases). The CDR3 covers 15 residues. CDR1 SGHVS and CDR2 FQNEAQ come from the germline V gene. CDR3 sequence reads: CAGSLVEWGAYGYTF. The CDR3 DNA is TGTGCCGGCAGCTTAGTTGAATGGGGGGCCTATGGCTACACCTTC.

This rearrangement joins TRBV7-3 to TRBJ2-5; D may be TRBD1 (6 bases). The end of the DNA fits TRBJ2-1 better, so the J call may be wrong. This CDR3 spans 13 amino acids. Germline V gives CDR1 SGHTA, CDR2 FQGTGA. This CDR3 reads CASSLGEGDPQFF. The CDR3 DNA follows: TGTGCCAGCAGCTTAGGAGAGGGGGACCCCCAGTTCTTC.

The V gene is TRBV3-1, the J gene TRBJ1-1; 7 positions agree with TRBD1. CDR3 length equals 16 residues. V shed 3 bases, J shed 6 bases, and the junction held 13 bases outside the gene matches. The V gene's germline CDR1 is LGHDT and CDR2 YNNKEL (reference sequence). The CDR3 spells CASSQMTTLQGAEAFF. The CDR3 nucleotides are TGTGCCAGCAGCCAGATGACGACCCTCCAGGGGGCTGAAGCTTTCTTT.

Worth noting for this clonotype: Germline and junction disagree at one end, which may indicate a read error. This chain joins TRBV5-1 and TRBJ1-4; D gene uncertain. Germline loops: CDR1 SGHRS, CDR2 YFSETQ. The CDR3 covers 14 residues. The CDR3 protein is CAISLGRNDEKLFF. CDR3 coding DNA: TGCGCCATCAGCTTGGGCCGAAACGATGAAAAACTGTTTTTT. The variable domain in full, with the rest retrieved from reference TRBV5-1 and TRBJ1-4, is KAGVTQTPRYLIKTRGQQVTLSCSPISGHRSVSWYQQTPGQGLQFLFEYFSETQRNKGNFPGRFSGRQFSNSRSEMNVSTLELGDSALYLCAISLGRNDEKLFFGSGTQLSVL.

This clonotype was counted between two and nine times. The rearrangement links TRBV6-1 to TRBJ1-4; 11 nucleotides align to TRBD1. Trimming took 5 bases from V and 1 from J; bases not matched to a gene: 12. Germline V gives CDR1 MNHNS, CDR2 SASEGT. CDR3 length: 19 residues. This chain's CDR3 is CASSPARGQGARTNEKLFF. In nucleotides, the CDR3 is TGTGCCAGCAGTCCTGCTCGCGGACAGGGGGCTAGAACTAATGAAAAACTGTTTTTT.

This sequence joins TRBV28 and TRBJ1-2; 7 nucleotides align to TRBD1. Germline V gene sequence: CDR1 MDHEN, CDR2 SYDVKM. Trimming cost V 3 bases and J 11 bases; bases outside gene matches: 12. The CDR3 loop spans 14 amino acids. For the CDR3, the DNA is TGTGCCAGCAGTTTGAATAAGGGGGCGCGAGGTTACACCTTC. Translating it yields CASSLNKGARGYTF.